This record looks at one T cell receptor beta chain sequence and its context. What it binds is unknown. Trimming removed 5 bases at V and 5 bases at J, with 31 bases between. Germline CDR1 is SGHVS and CDR2 is FNYEAQ. The CDR3 is made up of 19 amino acids. Produced via immunoSEQ multiplex PCR; TCRdb's table is partial and in-frame only. This table holds roughly 92,000 clones, around 89% found once. These data belong to a study of T cell responses to AZD1222 COVID-19 vaccine. Study-level information: Second-dose schedules of about 4 or about 12 weeks were combined. Study-wide points: Researchers took repertoire samples only after the peak T cell response had come.

The source of this sequence is an adult in good health. The sample in question was peripheral blood, obtained on day 0 of AZD1222 vaccination. The chain links TRBV7-6 to TRBJ2-7, with D possibly called TRBD1 or TRBD2 (5 bases each). The CDR3 bases are TGTGCCAGCAGCCCCCGAGGTGAGAGGGATCGGGCCTTAGGGGACGAGCAGTACTTC. This encodes CASSPRGERDRALGDEQYF.